This TCR beta chain derives from a study of blood T cell repertoires in COVID-19. Across the whole study: The United States, Italy and Spain were the sources of the acute and convalescent COVID-19 samples.

The CDR3 runs 17 residues. V trimming: 0 bases; J trimming: 7 bases; junction bases outside the gene matches: 11. In germline, CDR1 is SGHNT, CDR2 YYREEE (reference sequence). Clones were sequenced by immunoSEQ multiplex PCR, and TCRdb holds only the in-frame ones, with some missing. Of over 250,000 clones listed, approximately 90% are singletons. Material for sequencing was peripheral blood. The rearrangement joins TRBV5-4 to TRBJ2-1, with 9 positions matching TRBD2. The TCR was taken from a man aged 55-75 years who had recovered from COVID-19. In nucleotides, the CDR3 is TGTGCCAGCAGCTTGGCCGGGAGCGGGGGGCCCCCGAATGAGCAGTTCTTC. Encoded protein: CASSLAGSGGPPNEQFF. Based on the CDR3 plus reference TRBV5-4 and TRBJ2-1, the full variable domain is ETGVTQSPTHLIKTRGQQVTLRCSSQSGHNTVSWYQQALGQGPQFIFQYYREEENGRGNFPPRFSGLQFPNYSSELNVNALELDDSALYLCASSLAGSGGPPNEQFFGPGTRLTVL.